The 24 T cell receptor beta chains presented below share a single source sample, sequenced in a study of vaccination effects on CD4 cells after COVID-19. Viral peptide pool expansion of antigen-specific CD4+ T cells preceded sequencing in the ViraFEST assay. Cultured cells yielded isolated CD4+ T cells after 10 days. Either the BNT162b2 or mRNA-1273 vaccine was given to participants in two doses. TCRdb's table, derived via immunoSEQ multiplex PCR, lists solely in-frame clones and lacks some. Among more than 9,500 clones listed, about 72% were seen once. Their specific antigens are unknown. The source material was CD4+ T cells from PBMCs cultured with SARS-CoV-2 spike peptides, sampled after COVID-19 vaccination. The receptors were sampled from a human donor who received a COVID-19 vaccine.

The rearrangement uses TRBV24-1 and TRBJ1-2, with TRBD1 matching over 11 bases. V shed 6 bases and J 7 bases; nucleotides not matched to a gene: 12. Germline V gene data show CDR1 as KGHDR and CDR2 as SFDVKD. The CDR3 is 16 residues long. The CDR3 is CATSPSPGQGAVGYTF. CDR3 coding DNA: TGTGCCACCAGTCCCAGCCCAGGACAGGGGGCTGTTGGCTACACCTTC.

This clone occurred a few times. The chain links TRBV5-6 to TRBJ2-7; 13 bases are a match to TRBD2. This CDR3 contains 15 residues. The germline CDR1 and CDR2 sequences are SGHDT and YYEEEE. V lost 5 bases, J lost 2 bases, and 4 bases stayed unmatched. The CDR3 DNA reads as TGTGCCAGCAGTCAACTAGCGGGGGGGACCTACGAGCAGTACTTC. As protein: CASSQLAGGTYEQYF. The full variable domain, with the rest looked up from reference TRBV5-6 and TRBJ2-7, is DAGVTQSPTHLIKTRGQQVTLRCSPKSGHDTVSWYQQALGQGPQFIFQYYEEEERQRGNFPDRFSGHQFPNYSSELNVNALLLGDSALYLCASSQLAGGTYEQYFGPGTRLTVT.

The CDR3 sequence: CASSSGLAGYTGELFF. DNA of the CDR3: TGCGCCAGCAGCTCAGGACTAGCGGGGTACACCGGGGAGCTGTTTTTT. This chain uses TRBV4-3 with TRBJ2-2; the match to TRBD2 covers 12 bases. The CDR3 spans 16 residues. In germline, CDR1 is LGHNA, CDR2 YSLEER. The J segment lost 3 bases and the V segment lost 5 bases, leaving 4 bases of the junction unmatched.

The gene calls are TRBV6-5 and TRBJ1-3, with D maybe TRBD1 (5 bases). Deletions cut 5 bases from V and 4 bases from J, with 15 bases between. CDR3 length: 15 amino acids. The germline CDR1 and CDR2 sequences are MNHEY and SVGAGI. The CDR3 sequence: CASSRTLAPGNTIYF. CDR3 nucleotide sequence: TGTGCCAGCAGTCGGACACTTGCGCCGGGAAACACCATATATTTT.

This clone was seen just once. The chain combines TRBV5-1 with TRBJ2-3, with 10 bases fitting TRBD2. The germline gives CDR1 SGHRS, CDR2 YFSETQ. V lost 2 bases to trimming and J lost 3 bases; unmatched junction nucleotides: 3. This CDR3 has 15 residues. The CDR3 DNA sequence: TGCGCCAGCAGCTTAGGGACTAGCGTGACAGATACGCAGTATTTT. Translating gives CASSLGTSVTDTQYF.

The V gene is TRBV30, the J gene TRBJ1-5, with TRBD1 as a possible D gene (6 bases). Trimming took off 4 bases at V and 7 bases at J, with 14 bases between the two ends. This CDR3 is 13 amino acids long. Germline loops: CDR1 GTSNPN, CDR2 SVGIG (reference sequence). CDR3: CAWTSQGGQPQHF. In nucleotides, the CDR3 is TGTGCCTGGACCTCACAGGGAGGGCAGCCCCAGCATTTT. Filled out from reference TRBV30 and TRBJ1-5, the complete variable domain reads SQTIHQWPATLVQPVGSPLSLECTVEGTSNPNLYWYRQAAGRGLQLLFYSVGIGQISSEVPQNLSASRPQDRQFILSSKKLLLSDSGFYLCAWTSQGGQPQHFGDGTRLSIL.

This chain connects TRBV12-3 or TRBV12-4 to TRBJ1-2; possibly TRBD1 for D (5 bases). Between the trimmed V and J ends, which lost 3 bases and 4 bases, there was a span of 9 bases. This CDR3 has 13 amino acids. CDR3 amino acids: CASSFRQGYGYTF. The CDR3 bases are TGTGCCAGCAGTTTTCGGCAGGGCTATGGCTACACCTTC.

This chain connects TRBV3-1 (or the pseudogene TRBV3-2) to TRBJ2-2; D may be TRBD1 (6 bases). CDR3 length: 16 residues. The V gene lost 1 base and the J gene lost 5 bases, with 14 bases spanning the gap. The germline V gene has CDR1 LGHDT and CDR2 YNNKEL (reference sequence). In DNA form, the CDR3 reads TGTGCCAGCAGCCAAGGGGCGACAGGTCAAACCGGGGAGCTGTTTTTT. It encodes CASSQGATGQTGELFF.

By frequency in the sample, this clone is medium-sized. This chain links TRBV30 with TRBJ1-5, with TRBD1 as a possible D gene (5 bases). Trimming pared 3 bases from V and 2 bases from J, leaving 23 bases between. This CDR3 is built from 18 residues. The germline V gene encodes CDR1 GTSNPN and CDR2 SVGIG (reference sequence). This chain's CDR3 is CAWSGEAGSGGGNQPQHF. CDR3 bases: TGTGCCTGGAGCGGGGAAGCGGGCTCCGGAGGGGGCAATCAGCCCCAGCATTTT.

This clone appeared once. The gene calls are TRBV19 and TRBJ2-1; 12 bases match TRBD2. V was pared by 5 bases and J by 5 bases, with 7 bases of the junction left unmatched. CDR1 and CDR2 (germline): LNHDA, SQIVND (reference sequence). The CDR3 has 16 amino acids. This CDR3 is CASSPSSGGANNEQFF. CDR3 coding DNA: TGTGCCAGTAGTCCCTCTAGCGGGGGGGCGAACAATGAGCAGTTCTTC.

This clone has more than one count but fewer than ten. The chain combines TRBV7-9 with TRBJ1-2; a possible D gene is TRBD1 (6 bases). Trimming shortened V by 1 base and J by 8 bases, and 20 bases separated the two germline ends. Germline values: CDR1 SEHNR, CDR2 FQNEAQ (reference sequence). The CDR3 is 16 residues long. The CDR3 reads CASSLEGGGLRMGYTF. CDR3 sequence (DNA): TGTGCCAGCAGCTTAGAGGGCGGGGGCCTTCGTATGGGCTACACCTTC. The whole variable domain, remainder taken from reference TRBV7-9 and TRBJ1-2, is DTGVSQNPRHKITKRGQNVTFRCDPISEHNRLYWYRQTLGQGPEFLTYFQNEAQLEKSRLLSDRFSAERPKGSFSTLEIQRTEQGDSAMYLCASSLEGGGLRMGYTFGSGTRLTVV.

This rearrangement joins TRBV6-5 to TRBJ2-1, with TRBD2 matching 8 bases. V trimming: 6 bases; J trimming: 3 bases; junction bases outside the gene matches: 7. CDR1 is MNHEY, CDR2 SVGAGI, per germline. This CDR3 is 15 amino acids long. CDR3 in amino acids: CASSGIGRVYNEQFF. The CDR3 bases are TGTGCCAGCAGCGGAATCGGGAGGGTCTACAATGAGCAGTTCTTC.

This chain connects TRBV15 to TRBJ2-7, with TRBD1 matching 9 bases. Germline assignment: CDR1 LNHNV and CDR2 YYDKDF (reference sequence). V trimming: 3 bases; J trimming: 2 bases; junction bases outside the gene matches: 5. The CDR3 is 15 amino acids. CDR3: CATSSPGQGTYEQYF. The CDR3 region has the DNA TGTGCCACCAGCAGTCCGGGACAGGGAACCTACGAGCAGTACTTC.

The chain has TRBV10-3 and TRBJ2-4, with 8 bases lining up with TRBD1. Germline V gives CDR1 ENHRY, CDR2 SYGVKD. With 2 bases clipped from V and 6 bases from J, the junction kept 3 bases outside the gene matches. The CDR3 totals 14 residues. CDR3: CAISEGQGVNIQYF. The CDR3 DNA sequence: TGTGCCATCAGTGAGGGACAGGGAGTAAACATTCAGTACTTC.

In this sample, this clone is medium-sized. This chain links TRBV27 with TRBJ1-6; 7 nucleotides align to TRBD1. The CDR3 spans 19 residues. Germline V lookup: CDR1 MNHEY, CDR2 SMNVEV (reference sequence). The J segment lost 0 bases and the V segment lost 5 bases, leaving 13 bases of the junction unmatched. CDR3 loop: CASSISGQVGRSYNSPLHF. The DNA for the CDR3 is TGTGCCAGCAGTATCTCTGGACAGGTCGGGCGCTCCTATAATTCACCCCTCCACTTT.

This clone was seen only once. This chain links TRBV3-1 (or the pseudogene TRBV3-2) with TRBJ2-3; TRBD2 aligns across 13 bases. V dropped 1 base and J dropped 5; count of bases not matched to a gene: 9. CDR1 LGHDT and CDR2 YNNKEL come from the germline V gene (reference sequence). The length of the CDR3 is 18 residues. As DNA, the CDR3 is TGTGCCAGCAGCCAAGCCTGGACTAGCGGGAGTTTGGAAGATACGCAGTATTTT. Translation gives CASSQAWTSGSLEDTQYF.

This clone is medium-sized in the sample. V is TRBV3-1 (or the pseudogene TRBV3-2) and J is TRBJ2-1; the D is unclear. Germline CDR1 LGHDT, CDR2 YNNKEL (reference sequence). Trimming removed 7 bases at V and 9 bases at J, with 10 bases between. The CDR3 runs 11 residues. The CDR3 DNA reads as TGTGCCAGCACCAACGCAGCTGAGCAGTTCTTC. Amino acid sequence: CASTNAAEQFF.

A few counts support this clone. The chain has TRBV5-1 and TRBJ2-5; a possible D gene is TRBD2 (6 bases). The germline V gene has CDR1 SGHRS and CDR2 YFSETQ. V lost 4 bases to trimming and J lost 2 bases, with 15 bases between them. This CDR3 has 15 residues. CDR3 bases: TGCGCCAGCAGCCCAACGTCGGGAGTTCAAGAGACCCAGTACTTC. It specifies CASSPTSGVQETQYF.

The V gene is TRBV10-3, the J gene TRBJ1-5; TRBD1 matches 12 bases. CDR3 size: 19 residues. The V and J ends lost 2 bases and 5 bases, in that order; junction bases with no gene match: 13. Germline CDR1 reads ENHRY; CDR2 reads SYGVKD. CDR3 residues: CAISEKGQGAPGGDQPQHF. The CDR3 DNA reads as TGTGCCATCAGTGAGAAGGGACAGGGGGCGCCCGGGGGGGATCAGCCCCAGCATTTT.

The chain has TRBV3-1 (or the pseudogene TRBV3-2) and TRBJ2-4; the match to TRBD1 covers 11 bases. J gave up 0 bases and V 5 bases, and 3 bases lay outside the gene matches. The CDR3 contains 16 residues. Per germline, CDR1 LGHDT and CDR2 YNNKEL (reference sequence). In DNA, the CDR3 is TGTGCCAGCAGCGGGACAGGGGGGATAGCCAAAAACATTCAGTACTTC. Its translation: CASSGTGGIAKNIQYF.

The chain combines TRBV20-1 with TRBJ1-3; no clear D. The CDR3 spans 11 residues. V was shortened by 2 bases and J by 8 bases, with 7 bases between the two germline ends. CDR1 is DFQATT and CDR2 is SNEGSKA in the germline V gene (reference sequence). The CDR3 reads CSARIGHTIYF. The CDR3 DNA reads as TGCAGTGCTAGAATAGGTCACACCATATATTTT.

CDR3 in DNA: TGTGCTAGTGGCTCAAGGGTAGCGGCTTCCGACCTGAATGAGCAGTTCTTC. Its protein is CASGSRVAASDLNEQFF. The chain links TRBV12-5 to TRBJ2-1; D might be TRBD2 (6 bases). The germline V gene encodes CDR1 LGHNT and CDR2 FRNRAP. This CDR3 is built from 17 residues. V gave up 6 bases and J gave up 7 bases, with 25 bases separating them.

The CDR3 DNA is TGCGCCAGCAGCTTGGAACCGAACTCTGGAAACACCATATATTTT. It encodes CASSLEPNSGNTIYF. The rearrangement joins TRBV5-1 to TRBJ1-3; D unresolved. Germline values: CDR1 SGHRS, CDR2 YFSETQ. The CDR3 runs 15 residues. The germline V and J ends were trimmed by 0 bases and 0 bases, with 7 bases remaining between them.

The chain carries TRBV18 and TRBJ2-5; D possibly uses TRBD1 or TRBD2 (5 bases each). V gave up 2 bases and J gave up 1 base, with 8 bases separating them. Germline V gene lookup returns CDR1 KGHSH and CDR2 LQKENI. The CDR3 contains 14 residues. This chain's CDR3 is CASSPGGAQETQYF. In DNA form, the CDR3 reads TGTGCCAGCTCACCAGGGGGAGCCCAAGAGACCCAGTACTTC. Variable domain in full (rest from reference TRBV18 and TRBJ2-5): NAGVMQNPRHLVRRRGQEARLRCSPMKGHSHVYWYRQLPEEGLKFMVYLQKENIIDESGMPKERFSAEFPKEGPSILRIQQVVRGDSAAYFCASSPGGAQETQYFGPGTRLLVL.